The following is a T cell receptor beta chain sequence with its context. This entry belongs to a study of blood T cell repertoires in COVID-19. Study-wide context: There were acute and convalescent COVID-19 samples, and they came from the United States, Italy and Spain.

In germline, CDR1 is SGDLS, CDR2 YYNGEE. This CDR3 spans 14 amino acids. V was trimmed by 0 bases and J by 8 bases, leaving 11 bases between them. Source study methods: Quantification of nucleated cells was approximated via reference gene primer amplification. Clones were read by immunoSEQ multiplex PCR, and TCRdb kept only the in-frame ones, dropping some. V, J and clone size derive from that table, while D and trimming were established from the DNA sequence. The repertoire consists of 200,000 or so clones, with 80% to 85% occurring once and the leading ten covering roughly 3%. The source material was peripheral blood. The chain is built from TRBV9 and TRBJ2-2; D is possibly TRBD2 (5 bases). This sequence originates from a woman aged 25 to 39 who had recovered from COVID-19. CDR3 coding DNA: TGTGCCAGCAGCGTAGATGGGAGAGTTGGGGAGCTGTTTTTT. The encoded protein is CASSVDGRVGELFF.